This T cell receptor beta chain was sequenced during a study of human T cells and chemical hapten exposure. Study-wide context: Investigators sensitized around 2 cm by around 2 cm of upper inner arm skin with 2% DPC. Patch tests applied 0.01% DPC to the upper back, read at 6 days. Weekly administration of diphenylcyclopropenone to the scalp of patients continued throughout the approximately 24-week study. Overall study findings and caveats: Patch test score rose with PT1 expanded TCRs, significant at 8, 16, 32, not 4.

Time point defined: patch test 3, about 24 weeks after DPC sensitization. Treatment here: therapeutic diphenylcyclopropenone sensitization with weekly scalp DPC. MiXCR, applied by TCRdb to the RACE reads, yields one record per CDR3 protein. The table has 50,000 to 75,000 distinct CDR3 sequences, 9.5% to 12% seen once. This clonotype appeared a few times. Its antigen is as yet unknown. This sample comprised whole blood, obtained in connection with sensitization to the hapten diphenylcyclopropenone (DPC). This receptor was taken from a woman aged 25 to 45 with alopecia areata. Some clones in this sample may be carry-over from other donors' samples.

The chain's CDR3 is CASSIAADIAGPTGELFF. CDR3 nucleotide sequence: TGTGCCAGTAGTATAGCCGCGGATATAGCGGGGCCCACCGGGGAGCTGTTTTTT. This chain connects TRBV19 to TRBJ2-2, with 8 bases fitting TRBD2. Germline CDR1 and CDR2: LNHDA and SQIVND (reference sequence). Trimming cost V 1 base and J 4 bases; bases outside gene matches: 11. CDR3 length: 18 residues.